The 27 T cell receptor beta chains below were found in one sample sequenced in a study of cytomegalovirus exposure and HLA in healthy donors. 60 Vbeta and 13 Jbeta primers were used in PCR. The repertoire was sequenced with immunoSEQ multiplex PCR; TCRdb's copy has only in-frame clones and lacks some. This sample carries 130,000 or so clones, around 77% of them seen once, and the ten largest clones take around 5%. Sample: PBMCs. The receptors derive from a young man in good health and CMV-seronegative.

V gene TRBV12-5 combines with J gene TRBJ1-2; 7 bases are a match to TRBD1. Trimming at V came to 4 bases and at J to 4 bases, leaving 12 bases not matched to a gene. This CDR3 contains 16 residues. The germline V gene encodes CDR1 LGHNT and CDR2 FRNRAP. CDR3 residues: CASGSFTTGRGYGYTF. CDR3 nucleotide sequence: TGTGCTAGTGGTTCCTTTACGACAGGGAGAGGCTATGGCTACACCTTC.

This sequence joins TRBV6-1 and TRBJ1-6, with 9 bases that match TRBD1. The J segment lost 9 bases and the V segment lost 11 bases, leaving 11 bases of the junction unmatched. The V gene's germline CDR1 is MNHNS and CDR2 SASEGT. The CDR3 runs to 14 residues. The CDR3 sequence is CAGTPGQGGSPLHF. In DNA, the CDR3 is TGTGCCGGCACTCCGGGACAGGGTGGTTCACCCCTCCACTTT.

This rearrangement joins TRBV7-2 to TRBJ2-7; TRBD2 is a possible D gene (6 bases). The germline gives CDR1 SGHTA, CDR2 FQGNSA. The CDR3 sequence is 14 residues long. V dropped 5 bases and J dropped 0 bases, with 11 bases sitting between them. This CDR3 reads CASSPQGGSYEQYF. In DNA, the CDR3 is TGTGCCAGCAGCCCTCAGGGAGGCTCCTACGAGCAGTACTTC.

The chain links TRBV6-4 to TRBJ2-3; TRBD2 matches at 9 bases. This CDR3 region has 15 residues. Trimming took 0 bases from V and 4 from J; bases not matched to a gene: 2. In germline, CDR1 is MRHNA, CDR2 SNTAGT. The CDR3 DNA follows: TGTGCCAGCAGTGACTCGAGCGGGGGGTCAGATACGCAGTATTTT. Residues: CASSDSSGGSDTQYF.

V usage is TRBV19 and J usage is TRBJ1-3, with D perhaps TRBD1 (5 bases). Trimming removed 7 bases from V and 0 bases from J, with 10 bases in between. The V gene's germline CDR1 is LNHDA and CDR2 SQIVND (reference sequence). The CDR3 runs 14 residues. DNA for the CDR3: TGTGCCAGTACCCCGGACAACTCTGGAAACACCATATATTTT. It yields the protein CASTPDNSGNTIYF.

The chain recombines TRBV11-2 with TRBJ2-1; 9 nucleotides agree with TRBD2. The germline V gene encodes CDR1 SGHAT and CDR2 FQNNGV. This CDR3 comprises 16 residues. V lost 4 bases to trimming and J lost 6 bases; unmatched junction nucleotides: 10. The CDR3 sequence is CASSWRLAGGVNEQFF. The CDR3 region has the DNA TGTGCCAGCAGCTGGCGGTTGGCGGGAGGGGTCAATGAGCAGTTCTTC.

This rearrangement joins TRBV28 to TRBJ2-6; tentatively, D is TRBD1 (5 bases). From germline, CDR1 is MDHEN and CDR2 SYDVKM. V lost 6 bases, J lost 1 base, and 10 bases lay in between. The CDR3 has 15 amino acids. The CDR3: CASREQGSGANVLTF. The DNA for the CDR3 is TGTGCCAGCAGGGAGCAGGGTTCTGGGGCCAACGTCCTGACTTTC.

V gene TRBV7-9 combines with J gene TRBJ2-1, with TRBD2 matching 11 bases. This CDR3 is 14 amino acids long. Trimming removed 10 bases from V and 6 bases from J; junction bases left unmatched: 8. CDR1 SEHNR and CDR2 FQNEAQ come from the germline V gene (reference sequence). The CDR3 loop is CATLLAGDSNEQFF. As DNA, the CDR3 is TGTGCCACGTTACTAGCGGGAGACTCCAATGAGCAGTTCTTC. Together with reference TRBV7-9 and TRBJ2-1, the CDR3 gives the full variable domain: DTGVSQNPRHKITKRGQNVTFRCDPISEHNRLYWYRQTLGQGPEFLTYFQNEAQLEKSRLLSDRFSAERPKGSFSTLEIQRTEQGDSAMYLCATLLAGDSNEQFFGPGTRLTVL.

V is TRBV6-6 and J is TRBJ2-7; TRBD2 is a possible D gene (5 bases). Per germline, CDR1 MNHNY and CDR2 SVGAGI (reference sequence). Trimming cost V 0 bases and J 0 bases, with 12 bases left between them. The CDR3 spans 16 residues. In DNA form, the CDR3 reads TGTGCCAGCAGTTACTCACGGCTCGAGGGCTCCTACGAGCAGTACTTC. Protein: CASSYSRLEGSYEQYF.

The chain recombines TRBV28 with TRBJ2-5; 8 bases are a match to TRBD2. The V and J ends lost 3 bases and 4 bases, in that order; junction bases with no gene match: 7. The CDR3 spans 15 residues. Germline values: CDR1 MDHEN, CDR2 SYDVKM. CDR3 region: CASSFPSGSRETQYF. CDR3 bases: TGTGCCAGCAGTTTCCCGAGCGGGAGCCGAGAGACCCAGTACTTC.

Turning to this clone: Germline is not matched at one junction end, which may reflect a read error. This chain uses TRBV7-7 with TRBJ2-5; D may be TRBD1 (6 bases). Germline loops: CDR1 SSHAT, CDR2 FNYEAQ (reference sequence). This CDR3 spans 14 amino acids. The CDR3 here is CASSPGSGGETQYF. CDR3 bases: TGTGCTAGCAGTCCAGGGTCTGGGGGCGAGACCCAGTACTTC.

This clone was detected only a few times. CDR3 protein: CAWSVGGDPPDTQYF. The CDR3 DNA follows: TGTGCCTGGAGTGTCGGCGGGGACCCCCCAGATACGCAGTATTTT. The genes are TRBV30 and TRBJ2-3; a weak D match, TRBD2 (6 bases). The CDR3 loop spans 15 amino acids. Germline assignment: CDR1 GTSNPN and CDR2 SVGIG (reference sequence). Trimming cost V 0 bases and J 4 bases, with 14 bases left between them.

The chain uses TRBV7-3 and TRBJ2-3; no clear D gene. Per germline, CDR1 SGHTA and CDR2 FQGTGA. CDR3 size: 13 residues. The V end was cut by 6 bases, the J end by 3 bases, with 10 bases between. CDR3 region: CASRATQTDTQYF. The CDR3 DNA sequence: TGTGCCAGCAGGGCCACCCAGACAGATACGCAGTATTTT.

The chain employs TRBV7-8 and TRBJ1-1; 11 bases are shared with TRBD1. The CDR3 is made up of 18 amino acids. With V trimmed by 5 bases and J by 1 base, 12 bases remained unmatched. Per germline, CDR1 SGHVS and CDR2 FQNEAQ. CDR3 region: CASSPQGQGVPGNTEAFF. The CDR3 nucleotides are TGTGCCAGCAGCCCCCAGGGACAGGGGGTTCCCGGGAACACTGAAGCTTTCTTT.

The CDR3, as DNA: TGCGCCAGCAGCTCCTCCCCTTACAATGAGCAGTTCTTC. Protein: CASSSSPYNEQFF. The chain joins TRBV5-1 to TRBJ2-1; D unresolved. V was trimmed by 3 bases and J by 4 bases, leaving 8 bases between them. This CDR3 has 13 amino acids. Germline CDR1 SGHRS, CDR2 YFSETQ.

The V and J genes are TRBV28 and TRBJ1-5; D remains unclear. The CDR3 extends over 13 amino acids. Germline V gene sequence: CDR1 MDHEN, CDR2 SYDVKM. Trimming took off 11 bases at V and 14 bases at J, with 25 bases between the two ends. CDR3 region: CACGTRSARTEHF. As DNA, the CDR3 is TGTGCCTGCGGAACCCGGTCTGCAAGAACCGAGCATTTT.

This CDR3 is CASSLMSRVLTEAFF. CDR3 coding DNA: TGTGCCAGCAGCTTAATGTCGAGGGTACTCACTGAAGCTTTCTTT. The genes are TRBV7-3 and TRBJ1-1; D not certain. CDR1 is SGHTA and CDR2 is FQGTGA in the germline V gene. The CDR3 has 15 amino acids. V lost 1 base and J lost 4, with 13 bases in between.

In its sample, this clone was seen a few times. The V and J genes are TRBV7-9 and TRBJ1-1; maybe TRBD1 (5 bases). Trimming pared 3 bases from V and 0 bases from J, leaving 11 bases between. CDR3 length: 15 residues. Germline-derived CDR1 and CDR2 are SEHNR and FQNEAQ (reference sequence). The CDR3 nucleotides are TGTGCCAGCAGCTTTCAGGGAAGGGTGAACACTGAAGCTTTCTTT. It encodes CASSFQGRVNTEAFF.

This chain joins TRBV18 and TRBJ1-1; 8 bases are shared with TRBD1. The CDR3 covers 15 residues. The V segment lost 3 bases and the J segment 3 bases; nucleotides outside the gene matches: 6. CDR1 and CDR2 (germline): KGHSH, LQKENI. This CDR3 is CASSPTQGVDTEAFF. The CDR3 DNA sequence: TGTGCCAGCTCACCCACACAGGGGGTAGACACTGAAGCTTTCTTT.

A word on this clone: This may be a read error: a much more frequent sequence differs by one nucleotide. The chain's CDR3 is CPSSPLGTGLYEQYF. CDR3 DNA sequence: TGTCCCAGCAGCCCCCTCGGGACAGGGCTGTACGAGCAGTACTTC. V and J are TRBV7-9 and TRBJ2-7; 9 bases line up with TRBD1. The CDR3 consists of 15 residues. Germline V gene lookup returns CDR1 SEHNR and CDR2 FQNEAQ (reference sequence).

This chain joins TRBV7-9 and TRBJ2-3, with D maybe TRBD1 (5 bases). CDR3 size: 16 residues. The germline V gene has CDR1 SEHNR and CDR2 FQNEAQ (reference sequence). V was cut by 1 base and J by 2 bases, with 13 bases left in between. This chain's CDR3 is CASSLVQSGPTDTQYF. CDR3 DNA sequence: TGTGCCAGCAGCTTAGTTCAGTCAGGGCCCACAGATACGCAGTATTTT.

The chain couples TRBV2 to TRBJ2-1; D is ambiguous. Germline-derived CDR1 and CDR2 are SNHLY and FYNNEI. Trimming removed 3 bases at V and 5 bases at J, with 2 bases between. This CDR3 region has 11 residues. The CDR3 is CASSDNNEQFF. The CDR3 DNA sequence: TGTGCCAGCAGTGATAACAATGAGCAGTTCTTC.

The V gene is TRBV5-8, the J gene TRBJ1-1; 7 bases match TRBD1. CDR3 length: 14 residues. Germline V lookup: CDR1 SGHTS, CDR2 YDEGEE. V lost 5 bases and J lost 4; bases outside the gene matches: 8. The CDR3 DNA sequence: TGTGCCAGCAGGCTAGGGACAGACCTCACTGAAGCTTTCTTT. Protein product: CASRLGTDLTEAFF.

The chain links TRBV2 to TRBJ1-5; 8 bases map to TRBD1. The V gene end was trimmed by 5 bases and the J gene end by 7 bases; junction bases not matched to a gene: 7. CDR1 and CDR2 (germline): SNHLY, FYNNEI. The CDR3 is made up of 14 amino acids. The CDR3 here is CASSQDREAQPQHF. As DNA, the CDR3 is TGTGCCAGCAGTCAGGACAGGGAGGCCCAGCCCCAGCATTTT.

This rearrangement joins TRBV10-3 to TRBJ2-5; 10 nucleotides match TRBD2. The CDR3 extends over 17 amino acids. Germline CDR1 and CDR2: ENHRY and SYGVKD. The junction had 14 bases not matched to a gene; V was cut back by 6 bases and J by 4 bases. CDR3 DNA: TGTGCCATCAGGGGGACTACTAGCGGGACTACGGGAGAGACCCAGTACTTC. It codes for CAIRGTTSGTTGETQYF.

This chain connects TRBV7-2 to TRBJ2-7, with 7 bases that match TRBD1. The V segment lost 1 base and the J segment 0 bases; nucleotides outside the gene matches: 3. This CDR3 is built from 15 residues. Looked up from germline, CDR1 is SGHTA and CDR2 is FQGNSA. CDR3 loop: CASSLGAGGSYEQYF. For the CDR3, the DNA is TGTGCCAGCAGCTTAGGAGCAGGGGGCTCCTACGAGCAGTACTTC.

The rearrangement links TRBV19 to TRBJ2-5; D might be TRBD2 (6 bases). V gave up 3 bases and J gave up 8 bases, with 13 bases separating them. The germline V gene has CDR1 LNHDA and CDR2 SQIVND (reference sequence). This CDR3 has 13 residues. This CDR3 is CASSIGLSETQYF. CDR3 nucleotides: TGTGCCAGTAGTATCGGACTATCCGAAACCCAGTACTTC.